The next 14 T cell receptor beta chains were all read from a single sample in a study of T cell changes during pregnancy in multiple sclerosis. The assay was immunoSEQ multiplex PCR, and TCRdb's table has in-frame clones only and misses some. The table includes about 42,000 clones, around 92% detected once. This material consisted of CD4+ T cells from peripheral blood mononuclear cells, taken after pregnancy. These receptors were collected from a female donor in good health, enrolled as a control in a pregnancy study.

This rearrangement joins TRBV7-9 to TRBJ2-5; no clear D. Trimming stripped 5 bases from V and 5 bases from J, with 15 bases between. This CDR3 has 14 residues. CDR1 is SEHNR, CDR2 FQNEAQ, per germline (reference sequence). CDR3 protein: CASSPERVSETQYF. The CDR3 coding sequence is TGTGCCAGCAGCCCCGAACGGGTTTCGGAGACCCAGTACTTC.

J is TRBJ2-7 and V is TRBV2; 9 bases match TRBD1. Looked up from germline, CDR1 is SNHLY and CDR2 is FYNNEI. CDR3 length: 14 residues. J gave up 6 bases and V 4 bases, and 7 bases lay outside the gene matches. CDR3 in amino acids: CASSGPGQGGEQYF. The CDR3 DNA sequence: TGTGCCAGCAGTGGACCGGGACAGGGAGGCGAGCAGTACTTC.

The CDR3 loop is CSAEGTANGEKLFF. The CDR3 coding sequence is TGCAGCGCCGAAGGGACAGCAAATGGTGAAAAACTGTTTTTT. The rearrangement joins TRBV29-1 to TRBJ1-4, with 7 bases fitting TRBD1. This CDR3 spans 14 amino acids. J was trimmed by 7 bases and V by 7 bases; bases with no gene match: 12. CDR1 SQVTM and CDR2 ANQGSEA come from the germline V gene.

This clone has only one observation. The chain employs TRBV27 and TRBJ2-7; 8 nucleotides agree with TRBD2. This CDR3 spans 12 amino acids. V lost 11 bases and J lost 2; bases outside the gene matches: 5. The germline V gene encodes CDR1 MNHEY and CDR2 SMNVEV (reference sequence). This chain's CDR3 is CAAGGGAYEQYF. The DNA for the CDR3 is TGTGCCGCCGGGGGGGGAGCCTACGAGCAGTACTTC.

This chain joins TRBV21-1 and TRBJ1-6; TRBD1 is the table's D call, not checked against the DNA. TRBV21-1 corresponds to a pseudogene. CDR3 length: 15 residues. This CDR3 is CASRDRGVRNSPLHF. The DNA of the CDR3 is TGTGCCAGCAGGGACAGGGGCGTCAGGAATTCACCCCTCCACTTT.

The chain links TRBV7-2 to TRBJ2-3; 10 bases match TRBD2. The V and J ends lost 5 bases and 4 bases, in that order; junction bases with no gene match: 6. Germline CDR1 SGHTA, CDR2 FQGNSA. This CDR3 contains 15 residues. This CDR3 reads CASSPSSGSADTQYF. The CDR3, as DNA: TGTGCCAGCAGCCCCTCTAGCGGGAGCGCAGATACGCAGTATTTT.

The CDR3 reads CASSSLYEKLFF. In nucleotides, the CDR3 is TGTGCCAGCAGTTCCCTATATGAAAAACTGTTTTTT. The genes are TRBV6-1 and TRBJ1-4; the D is unclear. The length of the CDR3 is 12 residues. Germline V gene lookup returns CDR1 MNHNS and CDR2 SASEGT. The ends were cut back, 5 bases at V and 6 bases at J, with 7 bases in the middle.

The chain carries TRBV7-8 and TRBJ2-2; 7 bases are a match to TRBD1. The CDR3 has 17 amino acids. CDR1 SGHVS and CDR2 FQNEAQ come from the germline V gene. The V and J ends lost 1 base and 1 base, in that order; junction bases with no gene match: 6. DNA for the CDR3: TGTGCCAGCAGCTTAGTCTTCGGGACAGTGAACACCGGGGAGCTGTTTTTT. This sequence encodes CASSLVFGTVNTGELFF.

CDR3 amino acids: CASGAGGRGDTEAFF. Here the CDR3 DNA reads TGTGCCAGTGGAGCGGGGGGCAGGGGTGACACTGAAGCTTTCTTT. The V and J genes are TRBV28 and TRBJ1-1; perhaps TRBD1 as D (6 bases). The CDR3 is made up of 15 amino acids. CDR1 is MDHEN and CDR2 is SYDVKM in the germline V gene. Trimming cost V 9 bases and J 3 bases, with 20 bases left between them.

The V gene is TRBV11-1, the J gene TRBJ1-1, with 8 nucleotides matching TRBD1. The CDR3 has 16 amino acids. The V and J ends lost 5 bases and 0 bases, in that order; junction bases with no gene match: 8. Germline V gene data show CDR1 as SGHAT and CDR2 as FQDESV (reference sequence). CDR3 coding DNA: TGTGCCAGCAGCCCACGGGACAGGTCCATGAACACTGAAGCTTTCTTT. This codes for CASSPRDRSMNTEAFF.

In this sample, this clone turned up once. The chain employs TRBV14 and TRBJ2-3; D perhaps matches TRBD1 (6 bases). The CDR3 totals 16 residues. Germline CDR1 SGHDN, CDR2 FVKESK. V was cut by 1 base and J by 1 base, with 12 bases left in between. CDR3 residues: CASSQAAGVRTDTQYF. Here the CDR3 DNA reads TGTGCCAGCAGCCAAGCGGCAGGGGTCCGCACAGATACGCAGTATTTT.

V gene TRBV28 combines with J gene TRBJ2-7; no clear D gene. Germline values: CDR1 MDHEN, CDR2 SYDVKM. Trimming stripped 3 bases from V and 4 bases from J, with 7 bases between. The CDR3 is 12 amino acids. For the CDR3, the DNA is TGTGCCAGCAGTTTCCTCGGTTACGAGCAGTACTTC. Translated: CASSFLGYEQYF.

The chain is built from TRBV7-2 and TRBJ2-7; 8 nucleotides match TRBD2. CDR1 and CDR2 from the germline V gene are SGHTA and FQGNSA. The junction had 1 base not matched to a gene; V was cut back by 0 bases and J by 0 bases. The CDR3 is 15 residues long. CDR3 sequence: CASSLASGNSYEQYF. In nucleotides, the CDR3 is TGTGCCAGCAGCTTAGCTAGCGGGAACTCCTACGAGCAGTACTTC.

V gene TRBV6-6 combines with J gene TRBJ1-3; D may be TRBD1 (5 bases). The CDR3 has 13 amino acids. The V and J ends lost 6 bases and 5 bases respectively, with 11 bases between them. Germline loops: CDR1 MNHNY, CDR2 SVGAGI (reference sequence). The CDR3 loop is CASSPTARNTIYF. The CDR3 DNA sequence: TGTGCCAGCAGCCCGACAGCACGAAACACCATATATTTT.